A single T cell receptor beta chain is shown here with its context. Its antigen is unidentified. This sample is drawn from a study of cytomegalovirus exposure and HLA in healthy donors. PCR involved 60 Vbeta and 13 Jbeta primers. Using immunoSEQ multiplex PCR, the repertoire was profiled, and TCRdb retains in-frame clones only, with some absent. The table has some 130,000 clones, less than 80% seen once; the top ten hold about 6.8%. Study results and caveats: An analysis that came later showed most CMV-associated TCR beta chains appearing HLA-restricted.

The germline V gene has CDR1 SGHRS and CDR2 YFSETQ. The length of the CDR3 is 14 residues. The V segment lost 2 bases and the J segment 5 bases; nucleotides outside the gene matches: 2. The sequencing sample was made of PBMCs. The receptor's source is a man aged 40-55 years in good health and CMV-seropositive. This sequence joins TRBV5-1 and TRBJ2-3; TRBD1 aligns across 10 bases. CDR3 DNA sequence: TGCGCCAGCAGCTTCGACAGGGGGCAAGATACGCAGTATTTT. Translation gives CASSFDRGQDTQYF.